The entry that follows covers one T cell receptor beta chain sequence. Its antigen is undetermined. This record comes from a study of cytomegalovirus exposure and HLA in healthy donors. The study's findings and limits: Looking again later, the authors saw that most CMV-associated TCR beta chains seemed HLA-restricted.

The primer mix had 60 Vbeta and 13 Jbeta primers. Clones were sequenced by immunoSEQ multiplex PCR, and TCRdb holds only the in-frame ones, with some missing. The repertoire holds 250,000 to 350,000 clones, approximately 90% seen once, with approximately 2.4% in the top ten. V lost 6 bases and J 3 bases, leaving 18 bases between the germline ends. From germline, CDR1 is LNHDA and CDR2 SQIVND (reference sequence). The length of the CDR3 is 15 residues. What was sequenced was PBMCs. The clonotype originates from a woman between 18 and 29 years old in good health and CMV-seronegative. V usage is TRBV19 and J usage is TRBJ2-7; D is perhaps TRBD2 (7 bases). This CDR3 reads CASSEISGGRYEQYF. CDR3 nucleotides: TGTGCCAGTAGCGAGATATCCGGGGGGCGCTACGAGCAGTACTTC. Using reference TRBV19 and TRBJ2-7 for the parts outside the CDR3, the full variable domain is DGGITQSPKYLFRKEGQNVTLSCEQNLNHDAMYWYRQDPGQGLRLIYYSQIVNDFQKGDIAEGYSVSREKKESFPLTVTSAQKNPTAFYLCASSEISGGRYEQYFGPGTRLTVT.